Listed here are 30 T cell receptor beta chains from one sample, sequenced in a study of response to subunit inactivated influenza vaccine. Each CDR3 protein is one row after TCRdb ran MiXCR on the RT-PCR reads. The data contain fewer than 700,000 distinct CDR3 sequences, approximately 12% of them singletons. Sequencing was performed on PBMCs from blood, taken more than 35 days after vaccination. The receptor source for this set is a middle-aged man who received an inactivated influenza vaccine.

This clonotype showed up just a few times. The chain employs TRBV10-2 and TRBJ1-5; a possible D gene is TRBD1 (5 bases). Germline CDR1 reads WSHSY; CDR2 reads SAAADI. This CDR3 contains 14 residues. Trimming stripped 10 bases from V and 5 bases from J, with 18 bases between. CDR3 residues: CAIRVLQRDQPQHF. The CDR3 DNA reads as TGCGCCATCAGGGTCCTCCAGCGAGATCAGCCCCAGCATTTT.

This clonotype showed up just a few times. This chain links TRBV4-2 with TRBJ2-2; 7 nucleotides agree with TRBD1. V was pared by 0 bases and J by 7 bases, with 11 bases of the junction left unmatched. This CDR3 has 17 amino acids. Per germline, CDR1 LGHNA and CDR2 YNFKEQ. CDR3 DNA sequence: TGTGCCAGCAGCCAAGAATTACTGGGACAGATCGGCGGGGAGCTGTTTTTT. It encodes CASSQELLGQIGGELFF.

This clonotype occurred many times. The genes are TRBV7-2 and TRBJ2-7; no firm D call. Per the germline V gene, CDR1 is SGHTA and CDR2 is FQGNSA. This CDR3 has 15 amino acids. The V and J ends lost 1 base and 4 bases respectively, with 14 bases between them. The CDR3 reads CASSLGYNYQYEQYF. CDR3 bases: TGTGCCAGCAGCTTAGGGTACAACTACCAGTACGAGCAGTACTTC.

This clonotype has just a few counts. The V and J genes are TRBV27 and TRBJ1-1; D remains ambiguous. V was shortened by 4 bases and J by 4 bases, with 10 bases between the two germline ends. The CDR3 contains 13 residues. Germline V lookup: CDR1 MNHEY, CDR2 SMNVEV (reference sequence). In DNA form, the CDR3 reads TGTGCCAGCAGTTATAGGGTCGTCACTGAAGCTTTCTTT. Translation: CASSYRVVTEAFF.

The CDR3 is CASSYLAGGTQYF. For the CDR3, the DNA is TGTGCCAGCAGCTACCTAGCGGGAGGCACGCAGTATTTT. This rearrangement joins TRBV7-2 to TRBJ2-3, with 11 bases fitting TRBD2. CDR3 length: 13 amino acids. The V segment lost 4 bases and the J segment 9 bases; nucleotides outside the gene matches: 3. The germline CDR1 and CDR2 sequences are SGHTA and FQGNSA.

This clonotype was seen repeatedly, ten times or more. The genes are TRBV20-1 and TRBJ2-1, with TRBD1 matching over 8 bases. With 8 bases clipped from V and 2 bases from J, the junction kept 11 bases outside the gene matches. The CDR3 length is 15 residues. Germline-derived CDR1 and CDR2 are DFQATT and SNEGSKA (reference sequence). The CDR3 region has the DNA TGCAGTACAAATCCAACAGGGGGGACCTACAATGAGCAGTTCTTC. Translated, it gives CSTNPTGGTYNEQFF.

DNA for the CDR3: TGTGCCAGCAGCTTTTGGGGAGGACCTCAGTACGAGCAGTACTTC. Its translation: CASSFWGGPQYEQYF. V and J are TRBV5-4 and TRBJ2-7; maybe TRBD2 (6 bases). The germline gives CDR1 SGHNT, CDR2 YYREEE (reference sequence). The CDR3 runs 15 residues. The V and J ends lost 2 bases and 4 bases respectively, with 16 bases between them.

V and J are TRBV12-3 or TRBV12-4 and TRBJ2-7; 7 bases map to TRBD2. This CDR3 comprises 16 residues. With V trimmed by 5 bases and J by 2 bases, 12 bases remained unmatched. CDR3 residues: CASSPVGRLAAYEQYF. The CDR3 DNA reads TGTGCCAGCAGTCCAGTAGGGCGGCTAGCGGCCTACGAGCAGTACTTC.

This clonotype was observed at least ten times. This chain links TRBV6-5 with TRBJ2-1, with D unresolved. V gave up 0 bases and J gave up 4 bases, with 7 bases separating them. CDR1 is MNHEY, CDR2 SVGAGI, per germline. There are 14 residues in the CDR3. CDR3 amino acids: CASSYSSVYNEQFF. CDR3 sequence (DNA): TGTGCCAGCAGTTACTCCTCGGTGTACAATGAGCAGTTCTTC.

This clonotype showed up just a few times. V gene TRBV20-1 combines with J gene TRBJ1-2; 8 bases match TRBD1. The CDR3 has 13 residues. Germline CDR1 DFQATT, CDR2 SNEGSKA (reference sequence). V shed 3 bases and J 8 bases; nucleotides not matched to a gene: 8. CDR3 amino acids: CSARRGTGLGYTF. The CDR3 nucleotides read TGCAGTGCTAGGCGGGGGACAGGTCTGGGCTACACCTTC.

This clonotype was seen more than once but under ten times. CDR3 nucleotide sequence: TGCAGTGCTAGAAACCTGGGGGAGGGTGCGCAATATACGCAGTATTTT. Encoded protein: CSARNLGEGAQYTQYF. The chain couples TRBV20-1 to TRBJ2-3; 7 nucleotides match TRBD2. The V segment lost 2 bases and the J segment 7 bases; nucleotides outside the gene matches: 15. Per the germline V gene, CDR1 is DFQATT and CDR2 is SNEGSKA (reference sequence). The CDR3 extends over 16 amino acids.

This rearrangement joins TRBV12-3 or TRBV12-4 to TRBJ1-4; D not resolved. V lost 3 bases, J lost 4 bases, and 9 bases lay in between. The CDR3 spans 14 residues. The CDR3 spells CASSFKGINEKLFF. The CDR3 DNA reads TGTGCCAGCAGTTTTAAAGGCATTAATGAAAAACTGTTTTTT.

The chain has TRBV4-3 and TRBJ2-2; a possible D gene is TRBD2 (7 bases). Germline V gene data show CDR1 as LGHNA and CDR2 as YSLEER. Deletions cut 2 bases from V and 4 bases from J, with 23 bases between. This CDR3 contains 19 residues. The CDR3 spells CASSQNYGGGGAVTGELFF. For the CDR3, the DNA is TGCGCCAGCAGCCAAAACTACGGAGGGGGGGGCGCGGTCACCGGGGAGCTGTTTTTT.

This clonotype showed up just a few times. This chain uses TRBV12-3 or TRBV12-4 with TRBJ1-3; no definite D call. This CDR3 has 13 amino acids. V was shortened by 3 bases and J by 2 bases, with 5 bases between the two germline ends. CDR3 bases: TGTGCCAGCAGTTTCCTCCCTGGAAACACCATATATTTT. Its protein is CASSFLPGNTIYF.

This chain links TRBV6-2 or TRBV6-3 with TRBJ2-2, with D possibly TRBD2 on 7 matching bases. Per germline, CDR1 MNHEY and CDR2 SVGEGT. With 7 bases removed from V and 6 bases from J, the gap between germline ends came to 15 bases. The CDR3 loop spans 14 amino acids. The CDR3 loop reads CASKRDTSPGELFF. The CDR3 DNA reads TGTGCCAGCAAGCGGGACACCTCCCCCGGGGAGCTGTTTTTT.

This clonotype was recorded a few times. The CDR3 sequence: CSVGSGRTGELFF. Here the CDR3 DNA reads TGCAGCGTTGGGTCCGGGCGGACCGGGGAGCTGTTTTTT. The chain combines TRBV29-1 with TRBJ2-2; D unclear. The CDR3 runs 13 residues. Germline assignment: CDR1 SQVTM and CDR2 ANQGSEA. V lost 4 bases, J lost 5 bases, and 11 bases lay in between.

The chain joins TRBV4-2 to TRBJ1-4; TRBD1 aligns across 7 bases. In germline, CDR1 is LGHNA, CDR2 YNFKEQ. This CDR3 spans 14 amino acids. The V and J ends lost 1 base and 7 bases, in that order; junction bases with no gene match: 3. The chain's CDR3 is CASSQGQGFEKLFF. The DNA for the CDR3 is TGTGCCAGCAGCCAAGGACAGGGATTTGAAAAACTGTTTTTT.

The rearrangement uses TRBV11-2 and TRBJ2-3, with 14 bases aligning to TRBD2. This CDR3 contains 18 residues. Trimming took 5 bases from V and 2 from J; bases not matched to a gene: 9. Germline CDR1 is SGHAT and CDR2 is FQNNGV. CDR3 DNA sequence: TGTGCCAGCAGCCCCCTTCGACTAGCGGGAGGGCCCACAGATACGCAGTATTTT. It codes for CASSPLRLAGGPTDTQYF.

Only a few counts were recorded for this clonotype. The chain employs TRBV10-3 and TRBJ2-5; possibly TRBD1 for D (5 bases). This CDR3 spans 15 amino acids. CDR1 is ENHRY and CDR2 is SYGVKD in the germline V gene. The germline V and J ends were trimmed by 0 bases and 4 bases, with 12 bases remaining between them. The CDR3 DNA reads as TGTGCCATCAGTGAGTCCCAGGGAAGGAGAGAGACCCAGTACTTC. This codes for CAISESQGRRETQYF.

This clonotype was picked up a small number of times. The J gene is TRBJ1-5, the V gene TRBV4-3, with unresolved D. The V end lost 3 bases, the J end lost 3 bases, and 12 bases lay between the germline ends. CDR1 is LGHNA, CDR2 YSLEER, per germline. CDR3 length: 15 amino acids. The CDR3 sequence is CASSQSVGYNQPQHF. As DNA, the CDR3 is TGCGCCAGCAGCCAGTCTGTGGGTTACAATCAGCCCCAGCATTTT.

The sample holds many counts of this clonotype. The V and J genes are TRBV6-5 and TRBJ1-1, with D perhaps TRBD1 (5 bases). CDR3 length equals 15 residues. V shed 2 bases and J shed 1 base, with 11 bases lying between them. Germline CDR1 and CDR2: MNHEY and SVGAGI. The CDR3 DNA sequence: TGTGCCAGCAGTTACCTACTGGGGCCGAACACTGAAGCTTTCTTT. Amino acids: CASSYLLGPNTEAFF.

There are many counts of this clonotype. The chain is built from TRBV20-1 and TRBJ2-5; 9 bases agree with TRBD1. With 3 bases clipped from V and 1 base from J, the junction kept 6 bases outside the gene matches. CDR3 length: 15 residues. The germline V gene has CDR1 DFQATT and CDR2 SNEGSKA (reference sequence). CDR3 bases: TGCAGTGCTAGCCGACAGGGGGGGAGCCAAGAGACCCAGTACTTC. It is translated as CSASRQGGSQETQYF.

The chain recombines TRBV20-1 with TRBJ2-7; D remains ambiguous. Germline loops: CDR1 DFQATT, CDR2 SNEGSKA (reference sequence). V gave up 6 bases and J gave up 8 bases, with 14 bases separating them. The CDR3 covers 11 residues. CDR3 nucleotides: TGCAGTGCCACACTACACATACAGCAGTACTTC. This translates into CSATLHIQQYF.

The CDR3 sequence is CASSSISGDKYNEQFF. The DNA of the CDR3 is TGTGCCAGCAGTTCCATCAGCGGAGATAAATACAATGAGCAGTTCTTC. J is TRBJ2-1 and V is TRBV28; D may be TRBD2 (5 bases). V dropped 4 bases and J dropped 4 bases, with 17 bases sitting between them. The CDR3 consists of 16 residues. Germline V gene sequence: CDR1 MDHEN, CDR2 SYDVKM. Looking up the rest from reference TRBV28 and TRBJ2-1 gives the full variable domain: DVKVTQSSRYLVKRTGEKVFLECVQDMDHENMFWYRQDPGLGLRLIYFSYDVKMKEKGDIPEGYSVSREKKERFSLILESASTNQTSMYLCASSSISGDKYNEQFFGPGTRLTVL.

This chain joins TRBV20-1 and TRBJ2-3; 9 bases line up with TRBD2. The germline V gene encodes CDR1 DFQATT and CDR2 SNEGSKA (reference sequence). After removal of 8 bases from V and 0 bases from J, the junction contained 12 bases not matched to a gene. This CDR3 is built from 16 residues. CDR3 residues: CSPTPSGKRSTDTQYF. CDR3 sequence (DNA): TGCAGTCCGACGCCTAGCGGGAAAAGAAGCACAGATACGCAGTATTTT.

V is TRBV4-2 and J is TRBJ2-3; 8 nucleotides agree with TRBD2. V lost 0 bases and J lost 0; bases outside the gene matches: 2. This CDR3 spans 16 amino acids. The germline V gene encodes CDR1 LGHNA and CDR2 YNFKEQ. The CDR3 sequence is CASSQELAVSTDTQYF. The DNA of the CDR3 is TGTGCCAGCAGCCAAGAACTAGCGGTTAGCACAGATACGCAGTATTTT.

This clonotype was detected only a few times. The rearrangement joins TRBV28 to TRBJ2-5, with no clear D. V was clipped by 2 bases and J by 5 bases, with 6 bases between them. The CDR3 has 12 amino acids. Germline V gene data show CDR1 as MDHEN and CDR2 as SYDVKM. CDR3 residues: CASSLIRETQYF. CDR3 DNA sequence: TGTGCCAGCAGTTTAATCCGTGAGACCCAGTACTTC.

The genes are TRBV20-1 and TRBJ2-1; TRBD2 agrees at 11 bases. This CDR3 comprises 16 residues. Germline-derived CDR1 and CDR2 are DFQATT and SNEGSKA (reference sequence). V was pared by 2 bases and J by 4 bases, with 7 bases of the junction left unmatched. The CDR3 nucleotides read TGCAGTGCTAGAACCAGGGGACTAGCGGTGTACAATGAGCAGTTCTTC. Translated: CSARTRGLAVYNEQFF.

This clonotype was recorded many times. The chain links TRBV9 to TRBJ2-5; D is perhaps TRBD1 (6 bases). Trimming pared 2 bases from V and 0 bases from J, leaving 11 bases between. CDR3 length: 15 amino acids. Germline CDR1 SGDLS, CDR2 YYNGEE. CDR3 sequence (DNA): TGTGCCAGCAGCGTCCTACAGGGCTACCAAGAGACCCAGTACTTC. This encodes CASSVLQGYQETQYF.

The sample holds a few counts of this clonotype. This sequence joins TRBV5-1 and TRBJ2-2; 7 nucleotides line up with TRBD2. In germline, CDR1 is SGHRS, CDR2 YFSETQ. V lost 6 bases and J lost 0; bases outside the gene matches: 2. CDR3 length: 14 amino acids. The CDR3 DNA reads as TGCGCCAGCAACGCGGGGGCGAACACCGGGGAGCTGTTTTTT. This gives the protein CASNAGANTGELFF.